What follows describes a single T cell receptor beta chain. The data belong to a study of blood T cell repertoires in COVID-19. At the level of the study: PBMCs, B-cell-depleted T cells, or T cells provided the cDNA or gDNA that made up the material.

The CDR3 is 15 amino acids. The V gene's germline CDR1 is SGHAT and CDR2 FQNNGV. V shed 4 bases and J shed 6 bases, with 16 bases lying between them. The repertoire was sequenced with immunoSEQ multiplex PCR; TCRdb's copy has only in-frame clones and lacks some. The data show 100,000 or so clones, with around 74% seen just once and around 19% held by the top ten. Sequenced input: peripheral blood. The rearrangement uses TRBV11-2 and TRBJ2-1; no firm D call. The sequence was obtained from a woman aged 65 to 85 with acute or convalescent COVID-19. In nucleotides, the CDR3 is TGTGCCAGCAGCTCATTAGCTTCCACTGTCAATGAGCAGTTCTTC. Its translation: CASSSLASTVNEQFF.